Sequencing of this T cell receptor beta chain was carried out in a study of T cell repertoires in cytomegalovirus infection. Study context: Indications came from public TCR beta signatures; they pointed to CMV infection and to a matching HLA type.

General study points: Dominant in the ex vivo response were TCR beta clonotypes restricted by HLA-C and specific for CMV. Based on cumulative public TCR beta family frequency, carriers of CMV plus the relevant HLA were identified.

At least ten counts were recorded for this clonotype. Antigen: not known. This CDR3 has 14 amino acids. V was cut by 6 bases and J by 3 bases, with 15 bases left in between. Germline CDR1 SGHTA, CDR2 FQGNSA. Using its own MiXCR run on the reads, TCRdb lists one record per CDR3 protein. The data show a few hundred thousand distinct CDR3 sequences, around 9% seen once. The rearrangement joins TRBV7-2 to TRBJ2-7; D assignment may be TRBD1 or TRBD2 (5 bases each). This receptor was obtained from a human donor in good health (CMV status not recorded). Some clones in this sample may be carry-over from other donors' samples. The sample comprised PBMCs. The CDR3 reads CASSRQRDGYEQYF. The CDR3 region has the DNA TGTGCCAGCAGTCGACAGAGGGACGGCTACGAGCAGTACTTC.